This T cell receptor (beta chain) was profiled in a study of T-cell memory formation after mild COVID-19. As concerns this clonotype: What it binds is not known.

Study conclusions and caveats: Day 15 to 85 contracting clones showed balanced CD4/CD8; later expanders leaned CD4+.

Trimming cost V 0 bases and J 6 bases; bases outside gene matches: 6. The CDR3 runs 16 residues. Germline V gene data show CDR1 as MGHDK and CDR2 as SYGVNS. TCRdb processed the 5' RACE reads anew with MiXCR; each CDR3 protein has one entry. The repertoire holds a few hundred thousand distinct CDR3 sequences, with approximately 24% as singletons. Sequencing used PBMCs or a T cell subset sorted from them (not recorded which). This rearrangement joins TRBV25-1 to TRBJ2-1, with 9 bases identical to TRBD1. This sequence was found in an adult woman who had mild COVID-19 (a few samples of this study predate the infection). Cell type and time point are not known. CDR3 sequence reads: CASSEYGTGNGNEQFF. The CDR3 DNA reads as TGTGCCAGCAGTGAATATGGGACAGGGAACGGCAATGAGCAGTTCTTC.